These 32 T cell receptor beta chains came from one sample sequenced in a study of blood T cells in healthy people across ages. Primed by a sample-barcoded 5' primer and a J-beta primer mix, a second PCR proceeded for 7 to 11 cycles. A single record per CDR3 protein comes from TCRdb applying MiXCR to the 5' RACE reads. The sample has over 1,500,000 distinct CDR3 sequences; 49% are singletons. Sequenced sample: blood. These receptors all come from a woman aged 35 to 49 in good health.

The rearrangement joins TRBV19 to TRBJ2-1; the D is unclear. The CDR3 spans 15 residues. Germline assignment: CDR1 LNHDA and CDR2 SQIVND (reference sequence). Trimming pared 7 bases from V and 3 bases from J, leaving 16 bases between. Written as DNA, the CDR3 is TGTGCCAGTACCGCGACACAAGGGAACTACAATGAGCAGTTCTTC. Translation gives CASTATQGNYNEQFF.

CDR3 DNA: TGTGCCATCAGTGACTCGAGTCCTTGGGACAGGGTGGTCCAAGAGACCCAGTACTTC. Protein: CAISDSSPWDRVVQETQYF. This rearrangement joins TRBV10-3 to TRBJ2-5, with 9 bases fitting TRBD1. The CDR3 consists of 19 residues. Germline CDR1 is ENHRY and CDR2 is SYGVKD. V was pared by 3 bases and J by 1 base, with 15 bases of the junction left unmatched.

The V and J genes are TRBV12-3 or TRBV12-4 and TRBJ1-1; tentative D call: TRBD1 (5 bases). The germline V and J ends were trimmed by 6 bases and 0 bases, with 11 bases remaining between them. The CDR3 has 14 residues. The CDR3 is CASRLTEMNTEAFF. CDR3 coding DNA: TGTGCCAGCAGACTGACAGAAATGAACACTGAAGCTTTCTTT.

The rearrangement joins TRBV28 to TRBJ2-5; possible D gene TRBD2, 5 bases. This CDR3 has 14 residues. The germline V gene encodes CDR1 MDHEN and CDR2 SYDVKM. V lost 2 bases and J 3 bases, leaving 10 bases between the germline ends. The CDR3 protein is CASSLTGNEETQYF. DNA of the CDR3: TGTGCCAGCAGTTTAACGGGGAACGAAGAGACCCAGTACTTC.

CDR3 amino acids: CASSASWSSGANVLTF. CDR3 coding DNA: TGTGCCAGCAGTGCATCGTGGAGCTCTGGGGCCAACGTCCTGACTTTC. The rearrangement links TRBV25-1 to TRBJ2-6; D uncertain. Deletions cut 4 bases from V and 0 bases from J, with 10 bases between. From germline, CDR1 is MGHDK and CDR2 SYGVNS. This CDR3 comprises 16 residues.

The chain is built from TRBV20-1 and TRBJ1-2; D gene ambiguous. V lost 0 bases and J lost 2, with 16 bases in between. The CDR3 loop spans 16 amino acids. Germline CDR1 DFQATT, CDR2 SNEGSKA (reference sequence). CDR3 bases: TGCAGTGCTAGAGATCTATACGGCCAAGGAAACTATGGCTACACCTTC. This gives the protein CSARDLYGQGNYGYTF.

This clonotype occurred a few times. The chain has TRBV27 and TRBJ2-7, with 9 nucleotides matching TRBD1. CDR3 length: 14 amino acids. CDR1 MNHEY and CDR2 SMNVEV come from the germline V gene (reference sequence). Unmatched junction bases numbered 5, after V lost 6 bases and J lost 2 bases. The CDR3 DNA follows: TGTGCCAGCAGCTGGGGACAGGGCCCCTACGAGCAGTACTTC. Translation gives CASSWGQGPYEQYF.

The chain recombines TRBV12-3 or TRBV12-4 with TRBJ1-2; 7 nucleotides agree with TRBD1. V lost 0 bases and J lost 8; bases outside the gene matches: 6. The CDR3 is 14 residues long. The DNA for the CDR3 is TGTGCCAGCAGTTTAGCCACAGGGGCTGGAGGCTACACCTTC. This codes for CASSLATGAGGYTF.

The chain carries TRBV6-1 and TRBJ1-2; tentatively, D is TRBD1 (5 bases). This CDR3 has 14 amino acids. V shed 2 bases and J shed 6 bases, with 13 bases lying between them. Looked up from germline, CDR1 is MNHNS and CDR2 is SASEGT. This chain's CDR3 is CASSEFAREHGYTF. CDR3 DNA: TGTGCCAGCAGTGAATTCGCCAGGGAGCATGGCTACACCTTC.

This clonotype was found once. The V call is TRBV20-1, the J call TRBJ2-1; 8 bases fit TRBD1. CDR1 DFQATT and CDR2 SNEGSKA come from the germline V gene (reference sequence). This CDR3 contains 15 residues. J lost 3 bases, V lost 3 bases, and 7 bases had no gene match. CDR3 in amino acids: CSASGDRFGYNEQFF. The DNA of the CDR3 is TGCAGTGCTAGTGGGGACAGGTTTGGCTACAATGAGCAGTTCTTC.

This clonotype occurred many times. The V call is TRBV18, the J call TRBJ2-5; TRBD2 aligns across 7 bases. This CDR3 has 16 amino acids. J was trimmed by 5 bases and V by 3 bases; bases with no gene match: 12. Per the germline V gene, CDR1 is KGHSH and CDR2 is LQKENI. CDR3 in DNA: TGTGCCAGCTCACCCACAATGGGAGGGCAGTTGGAGACCCAGTACTTC. It translates to CASSPTMGGQLETQYF.

The chain links TRBV20-1 to TRBJ2-1, with D maybe TRBD2 (6 bases). V shed 5 bases and J shed 4 bases, with 15 bases lying between them. The germline gives CDR1 DFQATT, CDR2 SNEGSKA (reference sequence). The CDR3 runs to 14 residues. CDR3 nucleotides: TGCAGTGCTTCTCCCCCGGGGGTTTACAATGAGCAGTTCTTC. It codes for CSASPPGVYNEQFF.

The rearrangement uses TRBV5-1 and TRBJ2-1; 11 positions match TRBD2. Looked up from germline, CDR1 is SGHRS and CDR2 is YFSETQ. The CDR3 runs to 14 residues. Trimming cost V 2 bases and J 9 bases; bases outside gene matches: 4. The CDR3 spells CASSLTLAGGEQFF. The CDR3 nucleotides read TGCGCCAGCAGCTTAACGCTAGCGGGGGGTGAGCAGTTCTTC.

This clonotype has only a few counts. This rearrangement joins TRBV7-2 to TRBJ2-7, with a weak D call TRBD2 (7 bases). This CDR3 is 15 amino acids long. Germline V lookup: CDR1 SGHTA, CDR2 FQGNSA. V was cut by 5 bases and J by 4 bases, with 18 bases left in between. The CDR3 region has the DNA TGTGCCAGCAGCGGCCTAGGGGCGGGGGCGTACGAGCAGTACTTC. This translates into CASSGLGAGAYEQYF.

This clonotype occurred a few times. The chain joins TRBV6-5 to TRBJ2-6; D possibly corresponds to TRBD2 (7 bases). V was pared by 1 base and J by 0 bases, with 13 bases between. Germline assignment: CDR1 MNHEY and CDR2 SVGAGI. CDR3 length: 18 residues. The DNA for the CDR3 is TGTGCCAGCAGTTACTGGGGCGGGGGCATCTCTGGGGCCAACGTCCTGACTTTC. Translated: CASSYWGGGISGANVLTF.

In DNA, the CDR3 is TGTGCCAGCAGCCCTAAGGGACAGATCGGTGGCTACACCTTC. Residues: CASSPKGQIGGYTF. The chain joins TRBV9 to TRBJ1-2, with 7 nucleotides matching TRBD1. CDR1 SGDLS and CDR2 YYNGEE come from the germline V gene. CDR3 length equals 14 residues. The ends lost 4 bases at V and 7 bases at J; junction bases unmatched: 10.

The DNA of the CDR3 is TGTGCCAGCTCTGAGACAGGGGTTAATTCACCCCTCCACTTT. Amino acid sequence: CASSETGVNSPLHF. This chain connects TRBV27 to TRBJ1-6; 8 nucleotides match TRBD1. Germline V gene lookup returns CDR1 MNHEY and CDR2 SMNVEV (reference sequence). The junction had 6 bases not matched to a gene; V was cut back by 8 bases and J by 6 bases. The CDR3 loop spans 14 amino acids.

This chain joins TRBV20-1 and TRBJ2-7; D unclear. The DNA end is a closer match to TRBJ2-5, so the J assignment may be wrong. The CDR3 sequence is 12 residues long. Germline values: CDR1 DFQATT, CDR2 SNEGSKA (reference sequence). The CDR3 reads CSARVQWETQYF. Here the CDR3 DNA reads TGCAGTGCTAGGGTCCAGTGGGAGACCCAGTACTTC.

V usage is TRBV12-3 or TRBV12-4 and J usage is TRBJ2-3, with 8 positions matching TRBD1. This CDR3 comprises 15 residues. The J segment lost 4 bases and the V segment lost 5 bases, leaving 8 bases of the junction unmatched. CDR3 region: CASSARQGSSDTQYF. CDR3 in DNA: TGTGCCAGCAGTGCCCGACAGGGGTCGTCAGATACGCAGTATTTT.

This clonotype was counted a few times. This chain connects TRBV7-8 to TRBJ2-7, with TRBD2 identical over 8 bases. The CDR3 length is 17 residues. Germline V CDR1 and CDR2: SGHVS, FQNEAQ. Trimming took 0 bases from V and 1 from J; bases not matched to a gene: 8. CDR3 coding DNA: TGTGCCAGCAGCTTAGCTCGCGGTAGCGGGGCATCCTACGAGCAGTACTTC. Amino acids: CASSLARGSGASYEQYF.

This clonotype was found a few times. The genes are TRBV6-2 or TRBV6-3 and TRBJ2-2; D is uncertain. The V end lost 8 bases, the J end lost 1 base, and 5 bases lay between the germline ends. This CDR3 comprises 12 residues. CDR1 is MNHEY and CDR2 is SVGEGT in the germline V gene. The CDR3 here is CASGRNTGELFF. As DNA, the CDR3 is TGTGCCAGCGGCCGGAACACCGGGGAGCTGTTTTTT.

The table lists this clonotype with a few counts. The chain employs TRBV7-2 and TRBJ2-5; possibly TRBD1 for D (6 bases). Trimming pared 4 bases from V and 5 bases from J, leaving 14 bases between. The CDR3 has 14 amino acids. From germline, CDR1 is SGHTA and CDR2 FQGNSA. CDR3 sequence: CASSYGQPLETQYF. CDR3 nucleotides: TGTGCCAGCAGCTATGGACAGCCACTGGAGACCCAGTACTTC.

The chain recombines TRBV6-2 or TRBV6-3 with TRBJ2-6; unclear D gene. CDR1 and CDR2 (germline): MNHEY, SVGEGT. V was trimmed by 5 bases and J by 4 bases, leaving 12 bases between them. The CDR3 is 15 residues long. The CDR3 coding sequence is TGTGCCAGCAGTCAAAACGGTGAGGGGGCCAACGTCCTGACTTTC. As protein: CASSQNGEGANVLTF.

The V call is TRBV7-2, the J call TRBJ2-5, with 12 positions matching TRBD2. The trim removed 3 bases at V and 4 bases at J, leaving 6 bases unmatched. CDR1 is SGHTA and CDR2 is FQGNSA in the germline V gene. The CDR3 loop spans 16 amino acids. The CDR3 bases are TGTGCCAGCAGCTTTTGGACTAGCGGGGCCACAGAGACCCAGTACTTC. It codes for CASSFWTSGATETQYF.

The genes are TRBV24-1 and TRBJ1-1; 9 bases match TRBD1. Germline CDR1 is KGHDR and CDR2 is SFDVKD. The J segment lost 11 bases and the V segment lost 7 bases, leaving 7 bases of the junction unmatched. This CDR3 has 12 residues. CDR3 in DNA: TGTGCCACCAGCGTCGGGACAGGGCCGGCTTTCTTT. This codes for CATSVGTGPAFF.

This sequence joins TRBV20-1 and TRBJ1-1; 9 bases map to TRBD1. The length of the CDR3 is 14 residues. V lost 4 bases to trimming and J lost 5 bases; unmatched junction nucleotides: 8. Germline lookup yields CDR1 DFQATT and CDR2 SNEGSKA (reference sequence). The CDR3 loop is CSATKGTGRTEAFF. CDR3 nucleotides: TGCAGTGCTACGAAAGGGACAGGGAGGACTGAAGCTTTCTTT.

This chain links TRBV6-5 with TRBJ2-4, with 7 bases matching TRBD1. TRBJ2-7 explains the end of the DNA better; the J call may be wrong. The CDR3 spans 14 residues. The germline gives CDR1 MNHEY, CDR2 SVGAGI. The CDR3 DNA reads TGTGCCAGCAGTTACCACCGACAGGGTGGCGAGCAGTACTTC. Protein product: CASSYHRQGGEQYF.

V gene TRBV20-1 combines with J gene TRBJ2-7; D may be TRBD2 (7 bases). Between the trimmed V and J ends, which lost 0 bases and 5 bases, there was a span of 14 bases. Germline V gene lookup returns CDR1 DFQATT and CDR2 SNEGSKA (reference sequence). CDR3 length: 14 amino acids. CDR3 bases: TGCAGTGCTAGAGATTTCGGGGGGCTGAACGAGCAGTACTTC. Amino acid sequence: CSARDFGGLNEQYF.

This clonotype was observed a single time. The J gene is TRBJ1-2, the V gene TRBV4-3; D is ambiguous. The V gene's germline CDR1 is LGHNA and CDR2 YSLEER. Trimming took 8 bases from V and 0 from J, leaving 16 bases between them. The CDR3 loop spans 15 amino acids. CDR3 amino acids: CASGPREDSNYGYTF. Here the CDR3 DNA reads TGCGCCAGCGGCCCAAGAGAGGACTCTAACTATGGCTACACCTTC.

This clonotype was counted only a few times. The chain is built from TRBV24-1 and TRBJ1-2, with D unresolved. Germline CDR1 and CDR2: KGHDR and SFDVKD. Trimming cost V 4 bases and J 0 bases, with 8 bases left between them. This CDR3 spans 14 amino acids. In DNA, the CDR3 is TGTGCCACCAGTGACCGGACCTCTAACTATGGCTACACCTTC. Translating it yields CATSDRTSNYGYTF.

The genes are TRBV11-2 and TRBJ2-5; 8 bases are shared with TRBD1. CDR3 size: 17 residues. J lost 2 bases, V lost 3 bases, and 11 bases had no gene match. Looked up from germline, CDR1 is SGHAT and CDR2 is FQNNGV. Here the CDR3 DNA reads TGTGCCAGCAGCTTCGACAGGGGAAGTTTCAGACAAGAGACCCAGTACTTC. This encodes CASSFDRGSFRQETQYF.

The chain recombines TRBV7-8 with TRBJ1-2, with D perhaps TRBD1 (5 bases). Trimming took 4 bases from V and 0 from J, leaving 12 bases between them. The germline V gene has CDR1 SGHVS and CDR2 FQNEAQ. The CDR3 sequence is 15 residues long. CDR3 sequence reads: CASSSWGGTNYGYTF. The CDR3 nucleotides read TGTGCCAGCAGCTCATGGGGGGGTACTAACTATGGCTACACCTTC.